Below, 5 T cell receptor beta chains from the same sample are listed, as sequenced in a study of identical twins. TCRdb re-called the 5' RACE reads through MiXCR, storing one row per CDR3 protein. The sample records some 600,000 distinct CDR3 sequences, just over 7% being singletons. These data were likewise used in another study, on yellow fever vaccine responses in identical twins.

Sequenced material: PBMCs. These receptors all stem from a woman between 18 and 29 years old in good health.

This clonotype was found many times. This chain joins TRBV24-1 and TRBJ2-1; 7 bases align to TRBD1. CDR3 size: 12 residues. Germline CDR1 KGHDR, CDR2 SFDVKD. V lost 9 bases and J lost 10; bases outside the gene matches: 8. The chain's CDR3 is CATADVGGEQFF. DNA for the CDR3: TGTGCCACCGCTGATGTAGGGGGCGAGCAGTTCTTC.

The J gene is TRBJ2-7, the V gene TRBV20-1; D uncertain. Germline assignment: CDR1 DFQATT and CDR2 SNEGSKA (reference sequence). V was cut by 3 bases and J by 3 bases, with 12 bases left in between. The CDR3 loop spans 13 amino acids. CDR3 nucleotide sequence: TGCAGTGCTAGGGAAACAGCTTTCTACGAGCAGTACGTC. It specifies CSARETAFYEQYV.

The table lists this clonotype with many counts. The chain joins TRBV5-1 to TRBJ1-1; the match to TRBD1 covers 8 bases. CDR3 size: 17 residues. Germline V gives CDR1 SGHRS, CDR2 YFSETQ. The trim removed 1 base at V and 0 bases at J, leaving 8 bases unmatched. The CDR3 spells CASSLIRQGTLNTEAFF. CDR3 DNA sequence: TGCGCCAGCAGCTTGATACGACAGGGGACCTTGAACACTGAAGCTTTCTTT.

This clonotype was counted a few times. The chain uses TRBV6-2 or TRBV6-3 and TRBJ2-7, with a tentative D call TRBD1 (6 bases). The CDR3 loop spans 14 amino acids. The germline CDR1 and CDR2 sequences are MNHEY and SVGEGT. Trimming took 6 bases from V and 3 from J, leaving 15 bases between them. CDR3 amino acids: CASRRDKIFYEQYF. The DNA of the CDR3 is TGTGCCAGCAGGAGGGACAAGATATTCTACGAGCAGTACTTC.

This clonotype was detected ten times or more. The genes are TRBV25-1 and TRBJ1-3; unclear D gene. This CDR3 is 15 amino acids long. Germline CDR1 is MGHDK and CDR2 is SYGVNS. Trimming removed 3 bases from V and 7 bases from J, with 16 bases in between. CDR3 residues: CASSEFAAGWNTIYF. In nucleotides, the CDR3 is TGTGCCAGCAGTGAGTTTGCCGCGGGGTGGAACACCATATATTTT.